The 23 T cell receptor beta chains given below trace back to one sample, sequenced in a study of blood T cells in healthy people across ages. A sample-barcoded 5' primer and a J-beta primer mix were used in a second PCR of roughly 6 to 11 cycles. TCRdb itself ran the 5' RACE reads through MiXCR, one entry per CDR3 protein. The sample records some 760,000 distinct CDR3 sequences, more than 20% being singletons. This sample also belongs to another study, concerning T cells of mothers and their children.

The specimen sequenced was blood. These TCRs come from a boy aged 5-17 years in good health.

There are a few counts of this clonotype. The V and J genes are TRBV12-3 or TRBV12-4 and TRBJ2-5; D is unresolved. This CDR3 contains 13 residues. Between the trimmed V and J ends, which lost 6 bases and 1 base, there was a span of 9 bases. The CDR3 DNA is TGTGCCAGCAGCCCGACGTTCCAAGAGACCCAGTACTTC. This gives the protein CASSPTFQETQYF.

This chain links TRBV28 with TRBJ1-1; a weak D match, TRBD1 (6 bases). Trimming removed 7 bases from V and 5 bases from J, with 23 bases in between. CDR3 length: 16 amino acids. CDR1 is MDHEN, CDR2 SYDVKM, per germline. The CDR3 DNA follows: TGTGCCAGCAACCGGGGGCGGGCCACGCCGTGGACTGAAGCTTTCTTT. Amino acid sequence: CASNRGRATPWTEAFF. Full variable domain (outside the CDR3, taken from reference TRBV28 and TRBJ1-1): DVKVTQSSRYLVKRTGEKVFLECVQDMDHENMFWYRQDPGLGLRLIYFSYDVKMKEKGDIPEGYSVSREKKERFSLILESASTNQTSMYLCASNRGRATPWTEAFFGQGTRLTVV.

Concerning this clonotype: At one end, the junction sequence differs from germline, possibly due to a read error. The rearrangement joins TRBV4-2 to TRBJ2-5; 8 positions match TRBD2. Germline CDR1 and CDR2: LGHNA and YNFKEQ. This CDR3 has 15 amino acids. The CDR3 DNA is TGTGCCAGCAGCTACCAAGCGGGGGCTGGGGAGATCCAGTACTTC. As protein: CASSYQAGAGEIQYF.

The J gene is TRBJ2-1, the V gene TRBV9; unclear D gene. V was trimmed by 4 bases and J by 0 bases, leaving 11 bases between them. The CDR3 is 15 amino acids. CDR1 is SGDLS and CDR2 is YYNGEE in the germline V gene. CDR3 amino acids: CASSTRTDSYNEQFF. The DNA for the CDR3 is TGTGCCAGCAGCACCCGGACGGACTCCTACAATGAGCAGTTCTTC.

The CDR3 is CAISEGNSGETQYF. CDR3 nucleotides: TGTGCCATCAGTGAGGGGAACAGTGGGGAGACCCAGTACTTC. The gene calls are TRBV10-3 and TRBJ2-5; no clear D. Germline V gene sequence: CDR1 ENHRY, CDR2 SYGVKD. The CDR3 sequence is 14 residues long. V was cut by 2 bases and J by 5 bases, with 12 bases left in between.

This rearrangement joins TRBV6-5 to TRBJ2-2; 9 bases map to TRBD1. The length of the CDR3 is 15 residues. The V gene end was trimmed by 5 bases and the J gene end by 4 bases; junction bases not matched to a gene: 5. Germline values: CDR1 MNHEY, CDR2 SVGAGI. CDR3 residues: CASSLPGQGTGELFF. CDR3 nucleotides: TGTGCCAGCAGTCTCCCGGGACAGGGCACCGGGGAGCTGTTTTTT.

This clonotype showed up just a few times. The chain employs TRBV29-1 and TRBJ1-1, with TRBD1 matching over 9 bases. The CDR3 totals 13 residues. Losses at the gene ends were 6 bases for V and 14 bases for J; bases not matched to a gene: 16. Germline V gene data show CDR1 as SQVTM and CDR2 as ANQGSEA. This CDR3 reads CSVVTGGSWGAFF. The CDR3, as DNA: TGCAGCGTCGTGACAGGGGGATCCTGGGGAGCCTTCTTT. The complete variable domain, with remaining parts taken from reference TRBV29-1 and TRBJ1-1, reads SAVISQKPSRDICQRGTSLTIQCQVDSQVTMMFWYRQQPGQSLTLIATANQGSEATYESGFVIDKFPISRPNLTFSTLTVSNMSPEDSSIYLCSVVTGGSWGAFFGQGTRLTVV.

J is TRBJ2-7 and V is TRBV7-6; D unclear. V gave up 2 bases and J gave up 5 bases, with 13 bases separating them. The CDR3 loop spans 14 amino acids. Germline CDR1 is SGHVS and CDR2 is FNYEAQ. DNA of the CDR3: TGTGCCAGCAGCTTAAATCCTCAGCAGAACGAGCAGTACTTC. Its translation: CASSLNPQQNEQYF.

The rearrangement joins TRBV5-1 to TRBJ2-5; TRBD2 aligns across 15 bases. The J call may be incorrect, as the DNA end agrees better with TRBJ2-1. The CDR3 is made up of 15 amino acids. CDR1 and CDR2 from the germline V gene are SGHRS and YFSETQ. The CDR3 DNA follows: TGCGCCAGCAGCGGACTAGCGGGGGGGCCTACTGAGCAGTTCTTC. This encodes CASSGLAGGPTEQFF.

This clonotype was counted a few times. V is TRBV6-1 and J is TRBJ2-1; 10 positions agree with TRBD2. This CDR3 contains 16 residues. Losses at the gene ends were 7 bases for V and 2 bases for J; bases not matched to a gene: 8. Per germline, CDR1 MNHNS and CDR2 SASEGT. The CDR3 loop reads CASNRLAGITYNEQFF. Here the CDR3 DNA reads TGTGCCAGCAACAGACTAGCGGGTATAACCTACAATGAGCAGTTCTTC.

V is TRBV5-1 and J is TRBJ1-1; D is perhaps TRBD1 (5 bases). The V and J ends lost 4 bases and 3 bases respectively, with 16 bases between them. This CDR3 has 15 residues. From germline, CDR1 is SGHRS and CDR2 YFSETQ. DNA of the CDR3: TGCGCCAGCAGCATCCTAGGACGGGGGGACACTGAAGCTTTCTTT. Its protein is CASSILGRGDTEAFF.

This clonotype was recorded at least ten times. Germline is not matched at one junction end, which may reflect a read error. The CDR3 loop is CASSFGTQETQYF. CDR3 bases: TGTGCTAGCAGCTTTGGGACCCAAGAGACCCAGTACTTC. The chain carries TRBV12-3 or TRBV12-4 and TRBJ2-5; D tentatively reads TRBD1 or TRBD2 (5 bases each). CDR3 length: 13 residues.

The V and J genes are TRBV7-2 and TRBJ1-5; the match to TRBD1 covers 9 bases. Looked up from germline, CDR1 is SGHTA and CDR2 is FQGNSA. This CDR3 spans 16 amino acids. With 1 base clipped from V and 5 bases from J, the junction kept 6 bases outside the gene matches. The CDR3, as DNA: TGTGCCAGCAGCTTAGGGGGGACAGGGAAATATCAGCCCCAGCATTTT. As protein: CASSLGGTGKYQPQHF.

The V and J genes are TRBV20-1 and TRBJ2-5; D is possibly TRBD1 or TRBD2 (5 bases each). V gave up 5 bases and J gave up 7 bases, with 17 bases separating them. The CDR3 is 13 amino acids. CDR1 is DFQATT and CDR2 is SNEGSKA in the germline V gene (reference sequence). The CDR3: CSACPGPPGTQYF. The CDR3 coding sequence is TGCAGTGCTTGCCCGGGACCCCCAGGGACCCAGTACTTC.

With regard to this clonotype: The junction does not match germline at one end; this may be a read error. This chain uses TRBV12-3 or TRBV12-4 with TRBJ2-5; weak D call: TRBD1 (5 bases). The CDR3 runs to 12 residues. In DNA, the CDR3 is TGTGCCAGCAGTCCTCTCGACAGCCAAGGGTTCTTC. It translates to CASSPLDSQGFF.

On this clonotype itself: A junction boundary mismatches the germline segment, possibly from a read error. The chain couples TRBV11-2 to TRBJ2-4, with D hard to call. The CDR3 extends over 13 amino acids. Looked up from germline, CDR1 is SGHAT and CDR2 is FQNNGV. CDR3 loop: CASSLDSFSAANF. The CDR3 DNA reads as TGTGCCAGCAGCTTAGATTCTTTTTCGGCCGCAAACTTC.

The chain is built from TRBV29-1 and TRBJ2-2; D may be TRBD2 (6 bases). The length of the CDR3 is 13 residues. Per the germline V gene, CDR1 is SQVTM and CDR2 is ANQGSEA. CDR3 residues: CNGDEGGTGELFF. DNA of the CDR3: TGCAACGGGGACGAGGGAGGCACCGGGGAGCTGTTTTTT.

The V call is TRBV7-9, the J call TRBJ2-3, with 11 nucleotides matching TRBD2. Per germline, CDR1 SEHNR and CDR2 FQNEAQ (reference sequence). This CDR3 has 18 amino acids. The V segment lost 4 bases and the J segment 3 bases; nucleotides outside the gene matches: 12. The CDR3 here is CASSSADSLAGVTDTQYF. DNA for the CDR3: TGTGCCAGCAGCTCCGCGGACTCACTAGCGGGAGTGACAGATACGCAGTATTTT.

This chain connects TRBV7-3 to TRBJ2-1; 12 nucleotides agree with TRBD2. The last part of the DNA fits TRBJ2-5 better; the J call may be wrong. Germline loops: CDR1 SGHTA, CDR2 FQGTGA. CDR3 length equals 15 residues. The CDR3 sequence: CASSQGLAGYETQYF. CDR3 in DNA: TGTGCCAGCAGTCAAGGACTAGCGGGATACGAGACCCAGTACTTC.

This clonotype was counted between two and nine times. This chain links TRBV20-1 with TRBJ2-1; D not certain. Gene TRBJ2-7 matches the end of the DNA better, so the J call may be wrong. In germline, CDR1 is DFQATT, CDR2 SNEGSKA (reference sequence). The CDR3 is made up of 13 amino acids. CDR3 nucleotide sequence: TGCAGTGCTAGAGAGGTCAGTTCCTACGAGCAGTACTTC. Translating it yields CSAREVSSYEQYF.

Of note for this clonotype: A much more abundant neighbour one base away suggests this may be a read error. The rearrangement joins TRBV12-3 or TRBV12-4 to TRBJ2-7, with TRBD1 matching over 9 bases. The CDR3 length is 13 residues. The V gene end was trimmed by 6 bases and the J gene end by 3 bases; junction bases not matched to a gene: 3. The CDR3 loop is CASRGGQGYEQYF. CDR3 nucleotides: TGTGCCAGCAGGGGGGGACAGGGCTACGAGCAGTACTTC.

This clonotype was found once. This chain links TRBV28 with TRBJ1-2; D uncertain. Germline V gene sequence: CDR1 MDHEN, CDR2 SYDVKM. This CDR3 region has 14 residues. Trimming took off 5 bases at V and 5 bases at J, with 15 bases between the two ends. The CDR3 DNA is TGTGCCAGCAGTCTAGTTACAGCCGGTTATGGCTACACCTTC. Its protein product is CASSLVTAGYGYTF.

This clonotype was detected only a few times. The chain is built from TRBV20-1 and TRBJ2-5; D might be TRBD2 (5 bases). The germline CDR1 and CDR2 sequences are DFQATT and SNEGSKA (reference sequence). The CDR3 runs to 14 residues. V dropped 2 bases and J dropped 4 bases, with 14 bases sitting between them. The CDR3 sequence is CSARQTRAGETQYF. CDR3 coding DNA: TGCAGTGCTAGACAAACTAGGGCAGGAGAGACCCAGTACTTC.